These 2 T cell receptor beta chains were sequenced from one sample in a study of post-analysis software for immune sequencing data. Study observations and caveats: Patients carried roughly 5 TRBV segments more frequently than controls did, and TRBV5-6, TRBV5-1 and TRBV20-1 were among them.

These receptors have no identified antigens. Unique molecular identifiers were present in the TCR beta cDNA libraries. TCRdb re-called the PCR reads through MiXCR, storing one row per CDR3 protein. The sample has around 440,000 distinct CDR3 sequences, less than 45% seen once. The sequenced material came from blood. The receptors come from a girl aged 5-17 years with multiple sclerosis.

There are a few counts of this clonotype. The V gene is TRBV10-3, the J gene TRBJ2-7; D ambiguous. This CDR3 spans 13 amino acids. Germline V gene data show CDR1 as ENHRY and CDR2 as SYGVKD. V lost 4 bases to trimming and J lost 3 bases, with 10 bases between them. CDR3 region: CAISVEPLYEQYF. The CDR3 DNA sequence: TGTGCCATCAGTGTAGAGCCCCTCTACGAGCAGTACTTC.

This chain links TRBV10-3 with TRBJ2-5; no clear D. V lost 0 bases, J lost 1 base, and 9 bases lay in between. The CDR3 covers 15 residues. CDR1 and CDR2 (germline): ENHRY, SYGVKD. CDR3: CAISESLGSQETQYF. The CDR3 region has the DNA TGTGCCATCAGTGAGTCCTTGGGCAGCCAAGAGACCCAGTACTTC.